This T cell receptor (beta chain) was sequenced during a study of early T cells in non-severe SARS-CoV-2 infection. Study-wide context: Unpaired chains resulted from sequencing bulk RNA of unsorted whole blood. Overall study findings and caveats: Anti-spike CD8 responses were favored by VDJdb matching, which missed private and CD4 specificities.

Worth noting for this clonotype: Its antigen is unidentified.

CDR3 length: 14 amino acids. Trimming at V came to 3 bases and at J to 3 bases, leaving 4 bases not matched to a gene. Germline V gives CDR1 MNHEY, CDR2 SMNVEV (reference sequence). Individual cDNA molecules received unique molecular identifiers during library preparation. From the 5' RACE reads, TCRdb called clonotypes with MiXCR, one entry per CDR3 protein. The data contain over 45,000 distinct CDR3 sequences, around 15% of them seen just once; the ten biggest clones take up about 4%. This TCR was sampled from an adult who was a healthcare worker with PCR-confirmed SARS-CoV-2 infection or an uninfected control (not recorded which). Specimen: whole blood, collected at baseline. The chain is built from TRBV27 and TRBJ2-7; 8 bases are a match to TRBD2. This chain's CDR3 is CASSFSGIGYEQYF. The CDR3 coding sequence is TGTGCCAGCAGTTTTAGCGGGATCGGCTACGAGCAGTACTTC.